This T cell receptor (beta chain) comes out of a study of CD8 T cells in Susac syndrome. V dropped 1 base and J dropped 4 bases, with 16 bases sitting between them. CDR3 size: 16 residues. The V gene's germline CDR1 is LNHNV and CDR2 YYDKDF (reference sequence). RNA was extracted with the RNeasy kit, and a quantity of about 0.5 to 1 ug was reverse transcribed using random hexamers. TCRdb re-called the immunoSEQ multiplex PCR reads through MiXCR, storing one row per CDR3 protein. This sample has under 200,000 distinct CDR3 sequences, with 75% to 95% found just once. The TCR originated in a human donor with Susac syndrome. J is TRBJ1-1 and V is TRBV15; D call uncertain. The sequencing input was CD4+ T cells from PBMCs. The CDR3 reads CATSRGSGFGGTEAFF. In DNA, the CDR3 is TGTGCCACCAGCAGAGGTTCCGGGTTTGGAGGCACTGAAGCTTTCTTT.